The rows below give T cell receptor beta chains drawn from one sample of a study of blood T cells in healthy people across ages. TCRdb re-derived calls from the 5' RACE reads in MiXCR, one entry per CDR3 protein. The sample consists of about 1,400,000 distinct CDR3 sequences, around 42% of them appearing once. The sample consisted of blood. All receptors derive from a woman aged 18-29 years in good health. Each CDR3 is given with its conserved first and last residue.

v_gene: TRBV5-1
CDR3aa: CASSLTSESTDTQYF

v_gene: TRBV14
CDR3aa: CVSSQVLEPYEQYF

v_gene: TRBV7-2
CDR3aa: CASSSGLAGGGLFF

v_gene: TRBV7-2
CDR3aa: CASSLGVGEVETQYF

v_gene: TRBV18
CDR3aa: CASSPAGAKETQYF

v_gene: TRBV7-8
CDR3aa: CASSPNRGPANEKLFF

v_gene: TRBV20-1
CDR3aa: CSAGRTGPTEAFF

v_gene: TRBV20-1
CDR3aa: CSARDRTGLEQYF

v_gene: TRBV5-5
CDR3aa: CASSWHGSGNTIYF

v_gene: TRBV24-1
CDR3aa: CATSEGREQFF

v_gene: TRBV27
CDR3aa: CASTGYNEQFF

v_gene: TRBV27
CDR3aa: CASSLRPAPIYEQYF

v_gene: TRBV5-5
CDR3aa: CASSTGLAAPYNEQFF

v_gene: TRBV5-1
CDR3aa: CASSLRSGTVEAFF

v_gene: TRBV5-1
CDR3aa: CVSSLQSSGANVLTF

v_gene: TRBV9
CDR3aa: CASSVTWRGGYEQFF

v_gene: TRBV6-2/TRBV6-3
CDR3aa: CASSSTSGRVNEQYF

v_gene: TRBV5-1
CDR3aa: CASSPWQSNTGELFF

v_gene: TRBV15
CDR3aa: CATSRGPQETQYF

v_gene: TRBV2
CDR3aa: CASSVDGDITYNEQFF

v_gene: TRBV25-1
CDR3aa: CASSVQGTGFYNEQFF

v_gene: TRBV6-5
CDR3aa: CASSYSNSPASYEQYF

v_gene: TRBV10-3
CDR3aa: CAISTGSNYGYTF

v_gene: TRBV24-1
CDR3aa: CATSATGGGGSYNEQYF

v_gene: TRBV7-2
CDR3aa: CASSLEQGRLDGYTF

v_gene: TRBV29-1
CDR3aa: CSSLAGGQETQYF

v_gene: TRBV5-1
CDR3aa: CASSLMGTQETQYF

v_gene: TRBV28
CDR3aa: CASHLGGSNQPQHF

v_gene: TRBV2
CDR3aa: CASRLQTATNEKLFF

v_gene: TRBV18
CDR3aa: CASSPDITAETQYF

v_gene: TRBV12-3/TRBV12-4
CDR3aa: CASTRHGHTDTQYF

v_gene: TRBV20-1
CDR3aa: CSANGQGVGIVNTEAFF

v_gene: TRBV20-1
CDR3aa: CSASEGLDTYEQYF

v_gene: TRBV7-8
CDR3aa: CASSRDDSTALNEKLFF

v_gene: TRBV10-3
CDR3aa: CAISESRRLAGGYQETQYF

v_gene: TRBV12-3/TRBV12-4
CDR3aa: CASSLGPGSADGYTF

v_gene: TRBV11-2
CDR3aa: CASSSPGVPYEQYF

v_gene: TRBV5-1
CDR3aa: CASSLEGQSAGGFF

v_gene: TRBV27
CDR3aa: CASSSQQRSSSYEQYF

v_gene: TRBV12-3/TRBV12-4
CDR3aa: CASSPAEKSFAGELFF

v_gene: TRBV18
CDR3aa: CASSPSLSDYGYTF

v_gene: TRBV5-6
CDR3aa: CASSSRTSGFGEQYF

v_gene: TRBV20-1
CDR3aa: CSASGFRGYEQYF

v_gene: TRBV11-1
CDR3aa: CASSLGGGSIKNEQYF

v_gene: TRBV2
CDR3aa: CASSEAPLREQYF

v_gene: TRBV27
CDR3aa: CASSFLLAGGPDTQYF

v_gene: TRBV7-8
CDR3aa: CASRYPGWGEQYF

v_gene: TRBV4-1
CDR3aa: CASSRMAGSNTGELFF

v_gene: TRBV29-1
CDR3aa: CSVAVGTDTQYF

v_gene: TRBV6-2/TRBV6-3
CDR3aa: CAGGRNEQYF

v_gene: TRBV20-1
CDR3aa: CSARENGRRTDTQYF

v_gene: TRBV15
CDR3aa: CATGTAHTDTQYF